This TCR beta chain is from a study of identical twins. This clonotype was seen only once. TCRdb used MiXCR to reprocess the 5' RACE reads, holding one entry per CDR3 protein. In the table there are more than 650,000 distinct CDR3 sequences, 5.5% to 6.5% of which are singletons. Germline CDR1 and CDR2: MNHEY and SVGAGI. With 0 bases removed from V and 3 bases from J, the gap between germline ends came to 15 bases. This CDR3 contains 18 residues. The TCR comes from a man between 18 and 29 years old in good health. The source material was naive T cells sorted from blood. The V gene is TRBV6-5, the J gene TRBJ2-6, with D unresolved. In nucleotides, the CDR3 is TGTGCCAGCAGTTACTCGAGTATGGCAGGTCTTGGGGCCAACGTCCTGACTTTC. Protein: CASSYSSMAGLGANVLTF.